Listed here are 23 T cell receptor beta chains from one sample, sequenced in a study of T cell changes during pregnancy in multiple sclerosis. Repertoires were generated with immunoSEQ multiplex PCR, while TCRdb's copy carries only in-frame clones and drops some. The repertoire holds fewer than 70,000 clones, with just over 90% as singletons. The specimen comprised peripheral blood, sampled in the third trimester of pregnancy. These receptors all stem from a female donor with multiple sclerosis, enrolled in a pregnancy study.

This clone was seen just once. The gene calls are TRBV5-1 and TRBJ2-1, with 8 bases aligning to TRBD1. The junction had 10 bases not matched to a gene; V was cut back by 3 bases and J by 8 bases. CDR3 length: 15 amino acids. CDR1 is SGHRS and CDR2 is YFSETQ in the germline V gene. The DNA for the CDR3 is TGCGCCAGCAGCTCCGACCCGGACAGGGCACATGAGCAGTTCTTC. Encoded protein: CASSSDPDRAHEQFF. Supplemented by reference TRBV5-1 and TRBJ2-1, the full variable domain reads KAGVTQTPRYLIKTRGQQVTLSCSPISGHRSVSWYQQTPGQGLQFLFEYFSETQRNKGNFPGRFSGRQFSNSRSEMNVSTLELGDSALYLCASSSDPDRAHEQFFGPGTRLTVL.

DNA of the CDR3: TGCGCCAGCAGTCAACAGGGGCAGACCGGGGAGCTGTTTTTT. Amino acid sequence: CASSQQGQTGELFF. This sequence joins TRBV5-1 and TRBJ2-2, with 7 bases matching TRBD1. Losses at the gene ends were 5 bases for V and 5 bases for J; bases not matched to a gene: 6. The CDR3 is 14 residues long. Germline V CDR1 and CDR2: SGHRS, YFSETQ.

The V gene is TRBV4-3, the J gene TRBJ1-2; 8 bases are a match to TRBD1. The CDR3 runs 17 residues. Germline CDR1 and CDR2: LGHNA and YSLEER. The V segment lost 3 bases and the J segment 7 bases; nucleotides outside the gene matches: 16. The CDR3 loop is CASSHPFNTGGRVGYTF. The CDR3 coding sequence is TGCGCCAGCAGCCATCCCTTTAACACAGGGGGAAGGGTTGGCTACACCTTC.

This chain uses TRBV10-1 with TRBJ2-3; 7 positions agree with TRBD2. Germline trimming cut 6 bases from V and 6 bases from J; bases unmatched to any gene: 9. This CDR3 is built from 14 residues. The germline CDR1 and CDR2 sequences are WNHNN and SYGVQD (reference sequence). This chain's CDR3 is CASSQTSRGDTQYF. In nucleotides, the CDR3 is TGCGCCAGCAGCCAGACTAGCCGAGGGGATACGCAGTATTTT.

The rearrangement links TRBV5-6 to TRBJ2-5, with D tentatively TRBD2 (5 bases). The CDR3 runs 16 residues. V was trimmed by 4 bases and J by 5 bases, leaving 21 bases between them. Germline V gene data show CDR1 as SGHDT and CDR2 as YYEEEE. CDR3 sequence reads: CASSLYTGTLMETQYF. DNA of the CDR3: TGTGCCAGCAGCCTCTACACGGGAACTTTGATGGAGACCCAGTACTTC.

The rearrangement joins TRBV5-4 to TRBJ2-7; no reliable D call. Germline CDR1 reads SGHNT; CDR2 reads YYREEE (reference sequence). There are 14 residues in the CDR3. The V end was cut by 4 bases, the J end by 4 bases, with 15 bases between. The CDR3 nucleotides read TGTGCCAGCAGCCTGGAGTTCAGTGGTTACGAGCAGTACTTC. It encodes CASSLEFSGYEQYF.

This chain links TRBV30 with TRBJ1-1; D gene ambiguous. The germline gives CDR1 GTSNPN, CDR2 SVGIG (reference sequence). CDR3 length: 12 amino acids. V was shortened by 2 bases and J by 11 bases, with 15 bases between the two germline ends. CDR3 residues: CAWSPEPISAFF. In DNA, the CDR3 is TGTGCCTGGAGTCCAGAACCAATCAGTGCTTTCTTT.

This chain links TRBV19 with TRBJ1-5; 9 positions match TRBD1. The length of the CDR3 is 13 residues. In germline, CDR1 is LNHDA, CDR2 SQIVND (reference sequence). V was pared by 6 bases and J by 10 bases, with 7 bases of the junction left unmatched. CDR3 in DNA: TGTGCCAGTAGCGTCAACAGGGGGCGTCCCCAGCATTTT. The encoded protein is CASSVNRGRPQHF. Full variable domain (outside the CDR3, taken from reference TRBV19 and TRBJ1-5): DGGITQSPKYLFRKEGQNVTLSCEQNLNHDAMYWYRQDPGQGLRLIYYSQIVNDFQKGDIAEGYSVSREKKESFPLTVTSAQKNPTAFYLCASSVNRGRPQHFGDGTRLSIL.

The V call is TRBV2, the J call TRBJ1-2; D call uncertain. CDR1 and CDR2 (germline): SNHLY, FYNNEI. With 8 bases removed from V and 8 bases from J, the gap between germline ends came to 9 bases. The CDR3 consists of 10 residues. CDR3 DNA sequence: TGTGCCAGCGAGGCGGGGGGCTACACCTTC. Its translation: CASEAGGYTF.

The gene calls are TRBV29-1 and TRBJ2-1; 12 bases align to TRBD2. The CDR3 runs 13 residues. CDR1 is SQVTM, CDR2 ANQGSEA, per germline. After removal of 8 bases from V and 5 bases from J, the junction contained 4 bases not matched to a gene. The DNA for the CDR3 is TGCAGCTCTAGCGGGGGGGCGGACAATGAGCAGTTCTTC. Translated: CSSSGGADNEQFF.

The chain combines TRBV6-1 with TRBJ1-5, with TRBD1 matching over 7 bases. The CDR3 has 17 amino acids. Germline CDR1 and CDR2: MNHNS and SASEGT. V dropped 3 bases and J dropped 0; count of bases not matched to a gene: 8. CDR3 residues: CASSEGDRQYSNQPQHF. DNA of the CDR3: TGTGCCAGCAGTGAGGGGGACAGACAATATAGCAATCAGCCCCAGCATTTT.

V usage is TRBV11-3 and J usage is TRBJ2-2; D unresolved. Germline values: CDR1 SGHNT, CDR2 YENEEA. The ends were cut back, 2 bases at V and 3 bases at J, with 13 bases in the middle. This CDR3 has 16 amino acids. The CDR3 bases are TGTGCCAGCAGCTTAAGATCGATACTGGACACCGGGGAGCTGTTTTTT. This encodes CASSLRSILDTGELFF.

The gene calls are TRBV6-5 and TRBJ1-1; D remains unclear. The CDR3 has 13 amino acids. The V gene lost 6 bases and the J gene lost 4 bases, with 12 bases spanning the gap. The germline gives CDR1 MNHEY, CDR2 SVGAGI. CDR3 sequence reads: CASRWGGFTEAFF. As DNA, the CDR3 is TGTGCCAGCAGATGGGGAGGGTTCACTGAAGCTTTCTTT.

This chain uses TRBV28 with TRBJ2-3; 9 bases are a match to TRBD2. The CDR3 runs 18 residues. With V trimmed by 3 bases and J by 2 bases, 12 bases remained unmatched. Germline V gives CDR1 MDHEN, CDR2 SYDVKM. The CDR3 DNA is TGTGCCAGCAGTTTCCTCGCGGGGGGGTTCCCCGCCACAGATACGCAGTATTTT. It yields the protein CASSFLAGGFPATDTQYF. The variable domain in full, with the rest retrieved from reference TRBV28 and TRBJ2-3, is DVKVTQSSRYLVKRTGEKVFLECVQDMDHENMFWYRQDPGLGLRLIYFSYDVKMKEKGDIPEGYSVSREKKERFSLILESASTNQTSMYLCASSFLAGGFPATDTQYFGPGTRLTVL.

The CDR3: CASRDPGQAPYEQYF. CDR3 nucleotide sequence: TGTGCCAGCAGGGATCCGGGACAAGCCCCCTACGAGCAGTACTTC. The J gene is TRBJ2-7, the V gene TRBV6-1; D might be TRBD1 (6 bases). Germline loops: CDR1 MNHNS, CDR2 SASEGT. V lost 6 bases, J lost 2 bases, and 17 bases lay in between. CDR3 length equals 15 residues.

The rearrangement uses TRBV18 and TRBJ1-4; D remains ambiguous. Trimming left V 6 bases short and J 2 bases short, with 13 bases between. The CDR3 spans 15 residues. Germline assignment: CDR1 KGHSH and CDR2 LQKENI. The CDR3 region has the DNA TGTGCCAGCTCCCGTTTTAGTACGACTAATGAAAAACTGTTTTTT. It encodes CASSRFSTTNEKLFF.

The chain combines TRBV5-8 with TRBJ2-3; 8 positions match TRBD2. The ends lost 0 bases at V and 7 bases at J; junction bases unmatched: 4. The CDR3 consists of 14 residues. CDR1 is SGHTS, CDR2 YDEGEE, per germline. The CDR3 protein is CASSLGRGGYTQYF. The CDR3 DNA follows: TGTGCCAGCAGCTTGGGCCGGGGGGGTTATACGCAGTATTTT.

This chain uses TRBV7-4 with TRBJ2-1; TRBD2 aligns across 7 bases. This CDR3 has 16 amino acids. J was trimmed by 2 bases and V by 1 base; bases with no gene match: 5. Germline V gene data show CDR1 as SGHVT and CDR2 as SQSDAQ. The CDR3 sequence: CASSLDGGGTYNEQFF. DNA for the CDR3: TGTGCCAGCAGCTTAGATGGGGGGGGGACCTACAATGAGCAGTTCTTC.

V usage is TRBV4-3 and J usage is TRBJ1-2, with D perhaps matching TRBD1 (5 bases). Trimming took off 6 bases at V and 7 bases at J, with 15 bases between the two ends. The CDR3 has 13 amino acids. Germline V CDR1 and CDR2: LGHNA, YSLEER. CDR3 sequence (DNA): TGCGCCAGCAGGCAGGGTAATAGTGGTGGCTACACCTTC. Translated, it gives CASRQGNSGGYTF.

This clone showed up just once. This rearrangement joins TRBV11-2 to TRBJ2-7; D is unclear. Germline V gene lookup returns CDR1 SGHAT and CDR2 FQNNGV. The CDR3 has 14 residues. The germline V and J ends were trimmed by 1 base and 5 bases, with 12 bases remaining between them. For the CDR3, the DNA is TGTGCCAGCAGCTTAGTGGTTGTGGCAGACGAGCAGTACTTC. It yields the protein CASSLVVVADEQYF. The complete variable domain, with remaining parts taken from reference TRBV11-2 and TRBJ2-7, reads EAGVAQSPRYKIIEKRQSVAFWCNPISGHATLYWYQQILGQGPKLLIQFQNNGVVDDSQLPKDRFSAERLKGVDSTLKIQPAKLEDSAVYLCASSLVVVADEQYFGPGTRLTVT.

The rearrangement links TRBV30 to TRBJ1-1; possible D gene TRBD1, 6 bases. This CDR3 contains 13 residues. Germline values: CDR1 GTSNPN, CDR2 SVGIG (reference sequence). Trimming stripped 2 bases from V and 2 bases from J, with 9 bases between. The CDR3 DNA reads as TGTGCCTGGAGTAAGGGGGTAAACACTGAAGCTTTCTTT. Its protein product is CAWSKGVNTEAFF. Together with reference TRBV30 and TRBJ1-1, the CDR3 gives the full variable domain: SQTIHQWPATLVQPVGSPLSLECTVEGTSNPNLYWYRQAAGRGLQLLFYSVGIGQISSEVPQNLSASRPQDRQFILSSKKLLLSDSGFYLCAWSKGVNTEAFFGQGTRLTVV.

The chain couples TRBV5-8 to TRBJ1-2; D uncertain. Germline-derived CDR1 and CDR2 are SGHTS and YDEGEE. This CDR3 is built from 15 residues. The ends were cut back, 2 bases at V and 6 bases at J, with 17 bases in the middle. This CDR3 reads CASSLWRDSRDGYTF. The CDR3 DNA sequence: TGTGCCAGCAGCTTATGGCGAGATTCACGGGATGGCTACACCTTC.

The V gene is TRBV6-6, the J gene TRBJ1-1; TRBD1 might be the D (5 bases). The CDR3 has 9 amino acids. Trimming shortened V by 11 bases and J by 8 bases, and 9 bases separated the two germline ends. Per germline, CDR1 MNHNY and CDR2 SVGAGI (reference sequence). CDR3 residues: CASGEEAFF. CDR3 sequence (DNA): TGTGCCTCGGGGGAGGAAGCTTTCTTT.